These T cell receptor beta chains were read from a single sample in a study of blood T cells in healthy people across ages. TCRdb reprocessed the 5' RACE reads via MiXCR and lists one record per CDR3 protein. The table includes roughly 1,500,000 distinct CDR3 sequences, about 35% detected once. Sequencing was performed on blood. The receptors shown here come from a woman aged 30 to 39 in good health. Each CDR3 is given with its conserved first and last residue. Each record gives: CDR3 DNA, CDR3 protein, J gene, clone size, V gene, D gene. A D gene is named only where the DNA matches it firmly. Some rows mark clone size as missing; the rest say once, few, many or name a class of expanded clone.

TGTGCCACTACCAAGGGTGAGCAGTACTTC	CATTKGEQYF	TRBJ2-5	-	TRBV24-1	-
TGCGCCAGCAGCCAAGTGGGGGCGGGTTACATATTAGGCAATCAGCCCCAGCATTTT	CASSQVGAGYILGNQPQHF	TRBJ1-5	-	TRBV4-1	-
TGTGCCAGCAGTCGGCGACAGTACTACGAGCAGTACTTC	CASSRRQYYEQYF	TRBJ2-7	few	TRBV27	-
TGTGCCAGCAAAAGAACAGGGGGTGCCGACGAGCAGTACTTC	CASKRTGGADEQYF	TRBJ2-7	few	TRBV6-1	TRBD1
TGTGCCAGCAGTGACATGAGTCGGGGCCAAGAGACCCAGTACTTC	CASSDMSRGQETQYF	TRBJ2-5	-	TRBV6-6	-
TGCGCCAGCAGCGGGGGCGGGCAGGGATCCAATGAGCAGTACTTC	CASSGGGQGSNEQYF	TRBJ2-7	-	TRBV5-1	-
TGCAGTGCTAGAGATCCCCGGGAGGGAGACAATGAGCAGTTCTTC	CSARDPREGDNEQFF	TRBJ2-1	-	TRBV20-1	TRBD2
TGTGCCAGCAGTGATCCCGGGGCGGGCAATCAGCCCCAGCATTTT	CASSDPGAGNQPQHF	TRBJ1-5	many	TRBV6-1	-
TGTGCCAGCAGCCAATATAGCGGGGCCTACGAGCAGTACTTC	CASSQYSGAYEQYF	TRBJ2-7	few	TRBV3-1	TRBD2
TGCAGTTCTCCTGTCGGGGGGCCGGGCCATGAGCAGTTCTTC	CSSPVGGPGHEQFF	TRBJ2-1	few	TRBV20-1	-
TGCGCCAGCAGTGATAAGCAGGGTGGAGGCCTAGCGGGAGCAGATACGCAGTATTTT	CASSDKQGGGLAGADTQYF	TRBJ2-3	few	TRBV10-1	TRBD2
TGCGCCAGCAAGGAGGGACCAATGACAACTAATGAAAAACTGTTTTTT	CASKEGPMTTNEKLFF	TRBJ1-4	-	TRBV4-1	-
TGTGCCAGCAGCCTGGCAGCCTACACTGAAGCTTTCTTT	CASSLAAYTEAFF	TRBJ1-1	-	TRBV11-3	-
TGTGCCACCAGTGATCCAGAGAGCACCGGGGAGCTGTTTTTT	CATSDPESTGELFF	TRBJ2-2	-	TRBV24-1	-
TGCAGTGCGGGGAACACCGGGGAGCGGTTTTTT	CSAGNTGERFF	TRBJ2-2	-	TRBV20-1	-
TGCAGCGTTGGTGTGGGAGGGGGGGAGACCCAGTACTTC	CSVGVGGGETQYF	TRBJ2-5	few	TRBV29-1	-
TGTGCCAGCAGCTTAGGCTTTGGGGGAAGTTACAATGAGCAGTTCTTC	CASSLGFGGSYNEQFF	TRBJ2-1	-	TRBV7-8	-
TGTGCCAGCAGCGCTGGGCAGGGGCAAGAGACCCAGTACTTC	CASSAGQGQETQYF	TRBJ2-5	many	TRBV9	-
TGTGCCAGCAGCCAAGAACTAGCGGGGATCACAGATACGCAGTATTTT	CASSQELAGITDTQYF	TRBJ2-3	-	TRBV3-1	TRBD2
TGTGCCAGCAGCCAAGGAAACCTATACGAGCAGTACTTC	CASSQGNLYEQYF	TRBJ2-7	many	TRBV3-1	-
TGTGCTTCTAATCCGGGACAGGGTTCTCTGGAGCAGTACTTC	CASNPGQGSLEQYF	TRBJ2-7	few	TRBV9	TRBD1
TGTGCCAGCAGTTTAGGGCAGGGGATCTCCTACGAGCAGTTCTTC	CASSLGQGISYEQFF	TRBJ2-1	-	TRBV28	-
TGTGCCAGCAGCGTAGATGGGGGCGCGAACGAAAAACTGTTTTTT	CASSVDGGANEKLFF	TRBJ1-4	few	TRBV9	-
TGTGCCTGGAGTCCCTACCGGGGCCGCTACAATGAGCAGTTCTTC	CAWSPYRGRYNEQFF	TRBJ2-1	-	TRBV30	-
TGTGCCAGCAGTTTAATATTGCGGGGGGCAAACGAGCAGTACTTC	CASSLILRGANEQYF	TRBJ2-7	few	TRBV12-3/TRBV12-4	TRBD2
TGTGCCAGCAGCTTCAGGGGCGGAATAGGCTATGGCTACACCTTC	CASSFRGGIGYGYTF	TRBJ1-2	-	TRBV13	-
TGTGCCAGCAGCGCCGGGGCAGGGGAGGGGAGTGAGCAGTTCTTC	CASSAGAGEGSEQFF	TRBJ2-1	-	TRBV9	-
TGCGTCAGCAGCTTGATTAACAGGGTCAGTTATGAGCAGTTCTTC	CVSSLINRVSYEQFF	TRBJ2-1	-	TRBV5-1	-
TGCAGTGCTAGATTCCCTAGTTCCTACGAGCAGTACTTC	CSARFPSSYEQYF	TRBJ2-7	-	TRBV20-1	-
TGTGCCAGCAGCATCCAGGGGGGTGGCGCGTACTTC	CASSIQGGGAYF	TRBJ2-7	-	TRBV7-2	-
TGCAGTGCTAGACCTACAGGGGCTAGCTCCTACGAGCGGTACTTC	CSARPTGASSYERYF	TRBJ2-7	-	TRBV20-1	TRBD1
TGTGCCAGCAGTTACTCCTTAGCGGGAGTCGAAGAGCAGTACTTC	CASSYSLAGVEEQYF	TRBJ2-7	-	TRBV6-2/TRBV6-3	TRBD2
TGTGCCACCAGTGATGTAGCTAGCGGGACCTACAATGAGCAGTTCTTC	CATSDVASGTYNEQFF	TRBJ2-1	-	TRBV24-1	TRBD2
TGTGCCACCAGCAGGATCCCTGGCAGTCCCTACGAGCAGTACTTC	CATSRIPGSPYEQYF	TRBJ2-7	many	TRBV15	-
TGTGCCAGCAGCTTTGGGGCTAGCGGGAATTACGAGCAGTACTTC	CASSFGASGNYEQYF	TRBJ2-7	-	TRBV11-1	TRBD2
TGTGCCAGCACACGTTCAGAGGGGATGAACACTGAAGCTTTCTTT	CASTRSEGMNTEAFF	TRBJ1-1	-	TRBV27	-
TGCAGCGTTGAAGATGAATTGCCGGTCAGGGTGAACACTGAAGCTTTCTTT	CSVEDELPVRVNTEAFF	TRBJ1-1	few	TRBV29-1	-
TGCAGTGCTAGAGATATCGGGTCTAGCGGGGGTGTGACCGGGGAGCTGTTTTTT	CSARDIGSSGGVTGELFF	TRBJ2-2	few	TRBV20-1	TRBD2
TGTGCCAGCAGCTTACGGACAGCGTTAAACTACAATGAGCAGTTCTTC	CASSLRTALNYNEQFF	TRBJ2-1	few	TRBV11-2	-